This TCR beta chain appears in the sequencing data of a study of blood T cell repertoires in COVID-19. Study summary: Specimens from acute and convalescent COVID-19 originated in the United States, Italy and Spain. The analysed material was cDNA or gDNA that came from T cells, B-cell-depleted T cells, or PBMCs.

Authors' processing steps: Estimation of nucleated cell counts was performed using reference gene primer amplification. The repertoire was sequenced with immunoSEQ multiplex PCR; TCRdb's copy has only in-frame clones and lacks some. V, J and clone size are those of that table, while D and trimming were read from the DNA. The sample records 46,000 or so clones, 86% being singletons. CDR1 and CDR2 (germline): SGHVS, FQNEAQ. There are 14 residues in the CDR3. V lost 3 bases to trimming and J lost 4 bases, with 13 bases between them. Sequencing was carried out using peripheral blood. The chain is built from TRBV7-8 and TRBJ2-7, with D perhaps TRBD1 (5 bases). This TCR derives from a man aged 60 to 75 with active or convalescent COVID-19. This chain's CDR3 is CASSFRGSNYEQYF. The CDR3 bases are TGTGCCAGCAGCTTTAGGGGCAGTAATTACGAGCAGTACTTC.